The T cell receptor (beta chain) described here comes from a study of cytomegalovirus exposure and HLA in healthy donors listed by TCRdb under 2017. For context, the study as a whole: In an earlier analysis of several hundred of the donors, 276 Gb of sequence data and 100 million or so unique TCR beta sequences from roughly 190 million T cells were reported. Four or five DR-DQ haplotypes were handled as single units for association and clustering, since linkage in the cohort was strong. The study profiled the T cell repertoires of around 700 subjects by immunosequencing and related them to cytomegalovirus serostatus. Rather than using new phenotypic data, the later analysis identified candidate immune exposures from TCR beta sequences and from how often those sequences occurred across donors. An early release covering 500 to 750 HLA-typed donors comprised roughly 300 gigabases of sequencing data and roughly 86 million unique TCR sequences. A later genetic analysis took genome-wide SNP genotypes for about three fifths of the 666 donors and used that subset as a discovery cohort. Both class I and class II loci were covered by HLA typing, at four-digit resolution. Alongside the repertoire data, information on donor age, sex, ethnicity and CMV serostatus was compiled. The study aimed to test whether signatures of past pathogen exposure could be identified by cataloging public T cell receptors. A separate validation cohort of roughly 130 different subjects was used in addition to the 666-subject first cohort. Among about 400 genotyped donors of the cohort, an average of approximately 240,000 unique TCR beta nucleotide sequences was sequenced per donor, of which roughly 18% were non-productive. The number of typed donors differed by locus: roughly 620-640 for A, B, C, DRB1 and DQB1; about 520 for DQA1; 606 for DPA1; and about 450 for DPB1. An earlier analysis of roughly 600 of the donors used high-throughput TCR beta sequencing to judge whether each TCR beta V gene segment behaved as functional or pseudogenic. Of the approximately 400 genotyped donors, 65% to 90% fell in the genetic ancestry cluster associated with self-reported Caucasian donors. All discovery cohort repertoires had been generated on a single sequencing platform. A later analysis re-analyzed previously published TCR beta repertoires from roughly 630 donors and added high-resolution HLA genotyping to study TCR occurrence patterns. To predict cytomegalovirus infection status, the study combined high-throughput TCR immunosequencing, statistical association of individual TCRs with disease status, and machine learning. The paper's findings and limits, for the study overall: While some public TCRs were present in many individuals, most TCR sequences turned up only very rarely across donors. Assigning TCR associations to individual alleles was difficult when HLA alleles, especially DR and DQ, strongly co-occurred. The authors suggested that the approach could potentially be extended to other disease states and immunological phenotypes. A later analysis associated some 17,000 TCR beta sequences with specific HLA alleles at a false discovery rate of 0.05. According to a later genetic analysis, donors in an Asian-associated ancestry cluster had fewer N-insertions in productive TCRs than the approximately 710-donor mean. Because counts were too low, roughly 18 rarely observed V segments, including chromosome 9 orphons, were left out of the earlier analysis of 500 to 750 of the donors. The study listed 164 TCR beta chains as associated with cytomegalovirus. Correlated functional status among segregating V segments might be attributable to linkage disequilibrium, but an unknown experimental factor could not be ruled out. The classifier was reported to diagnose cytomegalovirus status with high specificity and sensitivity in both the original and validation cohorts. In a later analysis, HLA-associated TCR beta chains were found to be more clonally expanded and to have lower generation probabilities than equally common non-associated chains. V-gene and J-gene trimming of TCR beta chains was associated with a missense DCLRE1C variant in a later genetic analysis, and the association was replicated in an independent cohort. In an earlier analysis of roughly 500 of the donors, most TCR beta V segments appeared in productive rearrangements about 90% or about 30% of the time, broadly matching IMGT annotations. Sequencing depth was assumed to be roughly uniform across donors in the presence/absence analyses, though that assumption may not hold. In a later analysis, TCR association rates were found to vary across HLA loci, with the most associated TCRs seen for DRB1 alleles and the fewest for HLA-C alleles. A few of the identified cytomegalovirus-associated TCR beta chains were confirmed in vitro to be specific for cytomegalovirus antigens. A cluster of highly shared sequence variants was judged likely to represent a technical artifact of the sequencing pipeline. Some IMGT-functional V segments, including TRBV6-2 and TRBV6-3, could not be distinguished by the 87-base-pair reads and were therefore excluded. Because HLA typing was missing for some donors at each locus, association tests included only the typed subset. A further reported finding was that TCR beta sequences accurately predicted the HLA-A and HLA-B alleles for most subjects in the first cohort. For the cohort, immune exposure information was limited to CMV serostatus. The cohort was sequenced for TCR beta chains only, and without alpha or paired-chain data the features that could be detected were limited. In a later analysis, several top co-occurrence clusters were reported to appear linked to parvovirus B19, influenza, CMV and Epstein-Barr virus. A later analysis found that most CMV-associated TCR beta chains appeared HLA-restricted, with HLA associations seemingly driven largely by CMV exposure.

Receptor libraries were prepared by the immunoSEQ multiplex PCR assay. A mixture of 60 forward primers for TCR Vbeta segments and 13 reverse primers for TCR Jbeta segments was used in the multiplex PCR. Amplification of the CDR3 region of rearranged TCR beta genes was performed with a multiplex PCR assay on genomic DNA. Amplified TCR beta libraries were sequenced as 87-base-pair reads on the Illumina HiSeq System. On the study's bioinformatics: A later analysis tallied roughly 76 million unique TCR beta chains across the approximately 670 repertoires, and approximately 9.9 million of those chains were shared by two or more donors. A nearest-neighbor algorithm error-corrected the raw reads and collapsed the reads into unique sequences, merging closely related sequences to remove PCR and sequencing errors. Alignment of CDR3 sequences to IMGT reference sequences was used to assign V, D and J gene segments. For a sequence to be retained, at least a six-nucleotide match to both a V gene segment and a J gene segment was required. A rearrangement counted as productive if the CDR3 had no stop codons and remained in frame with V and J, and every other rearrangement counted as non-productive. Following IMGT convention, CDR3 was defined as the stretch from the second conserved V-encoded cysteine up to the conserved J-encoded phenylalanine. The earlier analysis of some 550 of the donors excluded any sequence lacking an unambiguous match to a single V gene segment. An earlier analysis of 500 to 600 of the donors classified V segments as functional when productive rearrangements were above 56.7% and as segregating when the standard deviation between donors was above 5%. A statistical classification framework was built for diagnosing cytomegalovirus status from the catalog of TCR beta chain sequences. In a later analysis, TCR nucleotide sequences were compared against IMGT/GENE-DB human TR gene sequences so that V and J genes could be assigned. Using the TCRdist pipeline, a later analysis assigned CDR3 sequences along with most-parsimonious VDJ recombination scenarios. In a later analysis, each TCR beta chain was defined by its CDR3 amino acid sequence together with its V-gene family, and reads without a unique V-gene family were excluded. To address suspected cross-contamination and a sequencing artifact, a later analysis removed 450 to 700 highly shared, low-generation-probability nucleotide sequences. For each public chain, a later analysis derived a clonal expansion index from normalized ranks of inferred template counts within each repertoire. A later analysis computed generation probabilities with a VDJ recombination model fitted to out-of-frame rearrangements, and checked the results against IGoR. In a later analysis, hypergeometric tests were used to score TCR-TCR, TCR-HLA and TCR-CMV co-occurrence, with a repertoire-size bias correction applied to TCR pairs. In a later analysis, false discovery rates were estimated by permuting HLA or CMV assignments 20 times. A later analysis grouped co-occurring TCRs with DBSCAN, adding TCRdist sequence similarity when clustering within HLA-allele-positive subsets. Co-occurrence clustering excluded repertoires with fewer than 30,000 or more than 120,000 public chains, plus five with anomalous nucleotide sharing. Held by TCRdb, this immuneACCESS table contains in-frame sequences only and omits some clones. Under half of the omission traces to an unresolved V gene where checked; the cause of the rest is unknown. From that table come the V and J calls and clone size; the DNA was used to work out D and trimming. This sample holds approximately 61,000 clones; roughly 66% were observed only once. Together, the top ten hold 3% of the sample.

The cohort comprised approximately 700 healthy bone marrow donors. All cohort members were sampled while nominally healthy, although unrecorded immune exposures were likely present. The donor was CMV seronegative and belonged to the group of under 400 seronegative cohort members. A peripheral blood sample was collected from each donor, and TCR beta sequencing was performed on peripheral blood mononuclear cells. Genomic DNA extraction from the blood cell samples was performed with the Qiagen DNeasy Blood Extraction Kit. A remark on this clone: The antigen it recognizes is unknown. Base qualities were left out, and no much larger clone turns up one base away.

The CDR3, cysteine through phenylalanine, is 15 amino acids long. Only the CDR3 region is kept as DNA, spanning 45 bases read in frame from base 1. V and J are truncated by 3 bases and 0 bases respectively, leaving an intervening sequence of 9 bases. CDR1 is given as SGHTA and CDR2 as FQGNSA, both from the germline V gene. Recombination linked TRBV7-2 to TRBJ2-1; the D gene cannot be resolved reliably. The clonotype was recovered from a woman in her forties or fifties in good health and CMV-seronegative. Sequenced sample: PBMCs. Here is the DNA: TGTGCCAGCAGCTTCCTCTATAGCTCCTACAATGAGCAGTTCTTC. Its translation is CASSFLYSSYNEQFF. Outside the CDR3, residues come from the reference TRBV7-2 and TRBJ2-1 proteins, so the full variable domain is: GAGVSQSPSNKVTEKGKDVELRCDPISGHTALYWYRQSLGQGLEFLIYFQGNSAPDKSGLPSDRFSAERTGGSVSTLTIQRTQQEDSAVYLCASSFLYSSYNEQFFGPGTRLTVL.